This TCR beta chain is from a study of cytomegalovirus exposure and HLA in healthy donors. Study results and caveats: Later analysis associated a missense DCLRE1C variant with TCR beta V- and J-gene trimming. Earlier analysis yielded a pattern in which most TCR beta V segments were productive about 90% or about 30% of the time.

Points on this clone: Its antigen is currently unknown.

Primers included in the PCR were 60 Vbeta and 13 Jbeta primers. TCRdb's table, derived via immunoSEQ multiplex PCR, lists solely in-frame clones and lacks some. The sample has about 180,000 clones; more than 60% are singletons. The sequence was obtained from a man in his late teens or twenties in good health and CMV-seronegative. Specimen: PBMCs.

Written as DNA, the CDR3 is TGTGCCACCAGCAGAGGACTAGGGACAGGGTATACCTACAATGAGCAGTTCTTC. Amino acid sequence: CATSRGLGTGYTYNEQFF. J is TRBJ2-1 and V is TRBV15, with TRBD1 matching 9 bases. The CDR3 covers 18 residues. Germline-derived CDR1 and CDR2 are LNHNV and YYDKDF (reference sequence). With V trimmed by 1 base and J by 2 bases, 9 bases remained unmatched.